The T cell receptor beta chain under discussion was sequenced for a study of cytomegalovirus exposure and HLA in healthy donors. PCR was performed using 60 Vbeta and 13 Jbeta primers. Libraries were prepared by immunoSEQ multiplex PCR; TCRdb keeps only in-frame clonotypes and omits some of them. The sample shows some 70,000 clones, around 74% of them seen only once. As regards this clone: What it binds is unknown.

Study observations and caveats: Compared with the approximately 670-donor mean, an Asian-associated ancestry cluster reportedly had fewer N-insertions, according to a later analysis.

The CDR3 runs 17 residues. V was pared by 2 bases and J by 1 base, with 5 bases of the junction left unmatched. Germline V gene lookup returns CDR1 SGHTA and CDR2 FQGNSA. This receptor was identified in a male donor in good health and CMV-seropositive. The rearrangement uses TRBV7-2 and TRBJ2-3, with 11 nucleotides matching TRBD2. Sequencing was performed on PBMCs. The CDR3 DNA is TGTGCCAGCAGCTTACCCCTGACTAGCGGGGGCACAGATACGCAGTATTTT. Encoded protein: CASSLPLTSGGTDTQYF. The full variable domain, its missing parts supplied by reference TRBV7-2 and TRBJ2-3, is GAGVSQSPSNKVTEKGKDVELRCDPISGHTALYWYRQSLGQGLEFLIYFQGNSAPDKSGLPSDRFSAERTGGSVSTLTIQRTQQEDSAVYLCASSLPLTSGGTDTQYFGPGTRLTVL.